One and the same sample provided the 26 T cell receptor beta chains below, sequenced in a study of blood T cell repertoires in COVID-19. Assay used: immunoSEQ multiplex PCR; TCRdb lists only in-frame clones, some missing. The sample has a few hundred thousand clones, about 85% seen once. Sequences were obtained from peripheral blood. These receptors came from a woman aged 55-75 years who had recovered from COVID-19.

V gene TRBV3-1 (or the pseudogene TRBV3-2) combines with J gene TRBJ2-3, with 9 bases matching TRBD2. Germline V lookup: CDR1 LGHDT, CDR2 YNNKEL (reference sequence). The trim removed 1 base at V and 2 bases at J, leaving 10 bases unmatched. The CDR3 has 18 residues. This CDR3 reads CASSQGPPQRGDTDTQYF. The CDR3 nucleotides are TGTGCCAGCAGCCAAGGTCCCCCCCAGCGGGGGGACACAGATACGCAGTATTTT.

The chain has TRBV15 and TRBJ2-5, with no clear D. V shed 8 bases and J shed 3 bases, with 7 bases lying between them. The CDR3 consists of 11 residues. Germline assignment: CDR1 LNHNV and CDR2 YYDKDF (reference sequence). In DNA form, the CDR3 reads TGTGCCACCCAGGCTAAAGAGACCCAGTACTTC. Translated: CATQAKETQYF.

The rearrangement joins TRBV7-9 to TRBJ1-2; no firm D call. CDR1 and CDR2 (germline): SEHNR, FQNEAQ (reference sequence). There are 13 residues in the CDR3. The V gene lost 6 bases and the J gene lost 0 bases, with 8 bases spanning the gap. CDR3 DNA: TGTGCCAGCAGGCGTACAGCTAACTATGGCTACACCTTC. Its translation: CASRRTANYGYTF. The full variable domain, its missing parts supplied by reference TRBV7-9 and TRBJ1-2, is DTGVSQNPRHKITKRGQNVTFRCDPISEHNRLYWYRQTLGQGPEFLTYFQNEAQLEKSRLLSDRFSAERPKGSFSTLEIQRTEQGDSAMYLCASRRTANYGYTFGSGTRLTVV.

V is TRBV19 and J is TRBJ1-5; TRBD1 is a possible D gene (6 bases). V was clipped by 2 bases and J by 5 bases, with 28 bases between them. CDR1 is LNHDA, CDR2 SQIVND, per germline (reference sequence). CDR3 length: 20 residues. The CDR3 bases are TGTGCCAGTAGTATACGGGGTAGGGCTCGGGGGGCTTTTAGGGATCAGCCCCAGCATTTT. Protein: CASSIRGRARGAFRDQPQHF.

CDR3 residues: CASSSDRGKRSYEQYF. The DNA of the CDR3 is TGTGCCAGCAGCTCAGACAGGGGGAAAAGGTCCTACGAGCAGTACTTC. This chain uses TRBV9 with TRBJ2-7, with TRBD1 identical over 9 bases. The CDR3 consists of 16 residues. Unmatched junction bases numbered 9, after V lost 4 bases and J lost 1 base. Germline V gene data show CDR1 as SGDLS and CDR2 as YYNGEE.

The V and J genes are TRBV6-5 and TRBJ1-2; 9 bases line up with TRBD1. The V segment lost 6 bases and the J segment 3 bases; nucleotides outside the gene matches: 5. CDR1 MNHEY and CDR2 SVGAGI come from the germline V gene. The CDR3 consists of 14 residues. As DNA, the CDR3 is TGTGCCAGCAGGGAGGACAGGGGATACTATGGCTACACCTTC. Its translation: CASREDRGYYGYTF.

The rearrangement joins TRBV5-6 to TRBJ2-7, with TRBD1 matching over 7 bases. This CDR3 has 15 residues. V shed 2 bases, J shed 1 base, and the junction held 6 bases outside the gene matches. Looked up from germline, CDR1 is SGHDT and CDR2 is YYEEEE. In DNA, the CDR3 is TGTGCCAGCAGCTTAACGGGACAGCCTTCCTACGAGCAGTACTTC. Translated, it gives CASSLTGQPSYEQYF.

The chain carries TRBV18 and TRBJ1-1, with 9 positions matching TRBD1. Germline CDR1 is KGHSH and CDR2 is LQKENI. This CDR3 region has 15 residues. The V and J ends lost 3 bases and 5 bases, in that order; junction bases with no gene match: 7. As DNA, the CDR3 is TGTGCCAGCTCACCCGGGACAGGGCTGGGTACTGAAGCTTTCTTT. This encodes CASSPGTGLGTEAFF.

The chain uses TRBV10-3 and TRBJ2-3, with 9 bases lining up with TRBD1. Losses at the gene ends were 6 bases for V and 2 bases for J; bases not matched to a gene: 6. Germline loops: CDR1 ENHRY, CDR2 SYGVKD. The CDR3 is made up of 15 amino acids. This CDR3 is CAIRPGTGTTDTQYF. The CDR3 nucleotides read TGTGCCATCAGGCCCGGGACAGGGACCACAGATACGCAGTATTTT.

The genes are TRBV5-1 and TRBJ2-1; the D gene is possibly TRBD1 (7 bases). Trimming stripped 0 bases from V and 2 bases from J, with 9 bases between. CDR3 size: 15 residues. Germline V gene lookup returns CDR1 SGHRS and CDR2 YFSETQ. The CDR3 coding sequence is TGCGCCAGCAGCTTGGCCAGGGGGGCCTACAATGAGCAGTTCTTC. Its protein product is CASSLARGAYNEQFF.

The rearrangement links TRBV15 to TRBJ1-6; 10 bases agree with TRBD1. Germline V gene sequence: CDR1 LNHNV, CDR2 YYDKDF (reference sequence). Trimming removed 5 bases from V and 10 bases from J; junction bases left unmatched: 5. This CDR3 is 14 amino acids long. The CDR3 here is CATSWDRGRSPLHF. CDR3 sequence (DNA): TGTGCCACCAGCTGGGACAGGGGTAGGTCACCCCTCCACTTT.

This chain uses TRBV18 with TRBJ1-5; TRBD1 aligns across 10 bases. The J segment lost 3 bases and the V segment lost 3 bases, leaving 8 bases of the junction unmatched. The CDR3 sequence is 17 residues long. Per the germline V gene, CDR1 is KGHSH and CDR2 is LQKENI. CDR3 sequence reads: CASSPRDRGGYNQPQHF. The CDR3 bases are TGTGCCAGCTCACCTAGGGACAGGGGTGGGTACAATCAGCCCCAGCATTTT.

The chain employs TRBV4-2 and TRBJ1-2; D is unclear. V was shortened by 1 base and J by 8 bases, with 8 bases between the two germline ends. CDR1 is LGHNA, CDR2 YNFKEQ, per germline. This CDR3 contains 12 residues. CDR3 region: CASSQGEGGYTF. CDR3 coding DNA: TGTGCCAGCAGCCAAGGGGAGGGCGGCTACACCTTC.

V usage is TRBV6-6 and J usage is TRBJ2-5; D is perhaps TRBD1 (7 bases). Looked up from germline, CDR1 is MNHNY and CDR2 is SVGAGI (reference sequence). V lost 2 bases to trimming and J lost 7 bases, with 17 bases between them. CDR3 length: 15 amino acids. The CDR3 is CASSYVAGGGGTQYF. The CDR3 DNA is TGTGCCAGCAGTTACGTAGCAGGGGGAGGCGGGACCCAGTACTTC.

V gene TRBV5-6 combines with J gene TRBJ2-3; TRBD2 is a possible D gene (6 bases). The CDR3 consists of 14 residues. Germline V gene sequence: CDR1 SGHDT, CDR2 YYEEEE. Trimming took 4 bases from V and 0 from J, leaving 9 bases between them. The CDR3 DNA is TGTGCCAGCAGCCTCGGGACTAGCACAGATACGCAGTATTTT. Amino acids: CASSLGTSTDTQYF.

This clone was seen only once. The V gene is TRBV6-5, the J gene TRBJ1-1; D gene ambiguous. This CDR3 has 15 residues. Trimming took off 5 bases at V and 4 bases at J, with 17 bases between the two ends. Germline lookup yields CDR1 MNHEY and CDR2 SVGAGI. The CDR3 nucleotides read TGTGCCAGCAGTAAACGTGAAGCGGGGTCCACTGAAGCTTTCTTT. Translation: CASSKREAGSTEAFF.

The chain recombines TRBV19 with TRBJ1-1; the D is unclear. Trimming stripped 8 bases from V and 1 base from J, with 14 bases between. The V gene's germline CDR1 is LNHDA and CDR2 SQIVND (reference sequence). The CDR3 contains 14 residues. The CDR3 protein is CASGLPNGNTEAFF. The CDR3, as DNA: TGTGCCAGTGGACTCCCCAACGGGAACACTGAAGCTTTCTTT. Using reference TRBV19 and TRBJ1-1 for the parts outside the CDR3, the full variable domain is DGGITQSPKYLFRKEGQNVTLSCEQNLNHDAMYWYRQDPGQGLRLIYYSQIVNDFQKGDIAEGYSVSREKKESFPLTVTSAQKNPTAFYLCASGLPNGNTEAFFGQGTRLTVV.

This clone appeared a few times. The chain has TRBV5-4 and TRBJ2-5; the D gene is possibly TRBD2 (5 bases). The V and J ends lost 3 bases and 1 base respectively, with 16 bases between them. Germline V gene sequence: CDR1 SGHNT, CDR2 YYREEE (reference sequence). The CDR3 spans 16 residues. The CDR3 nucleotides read TGTGCCAGCAGCTCGGCGGGCAGAGATTCCCAAGAGACCCAGTACTTC. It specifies CASSSAGRDSQETQYF.

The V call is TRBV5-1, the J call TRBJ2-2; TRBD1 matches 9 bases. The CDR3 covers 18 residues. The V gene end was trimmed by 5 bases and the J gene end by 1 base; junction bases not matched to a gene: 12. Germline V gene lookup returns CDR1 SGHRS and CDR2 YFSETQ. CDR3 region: CASRPTYRGRVNTGELFF. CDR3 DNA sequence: TGCGCCAGCAGGCCAACTTACAGGGGGCGGGTGAACACCGGGGAGCTGTTTTTT.

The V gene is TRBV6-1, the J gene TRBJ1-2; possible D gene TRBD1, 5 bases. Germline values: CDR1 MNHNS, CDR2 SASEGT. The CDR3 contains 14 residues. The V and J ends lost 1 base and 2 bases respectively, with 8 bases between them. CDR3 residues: CASSEGGVNYGYTF. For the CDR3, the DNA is TGTGCCAGCAGTGAAGGGGGCGTCAACTATGGCTACACCTTC.

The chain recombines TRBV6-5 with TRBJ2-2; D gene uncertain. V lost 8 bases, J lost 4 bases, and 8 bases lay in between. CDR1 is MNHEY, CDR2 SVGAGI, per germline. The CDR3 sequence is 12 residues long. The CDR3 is CASGWSTGELFF. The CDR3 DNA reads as TGTGCCAGCGGGTGGAGCACCGGGGAGCTGTTTTTT.

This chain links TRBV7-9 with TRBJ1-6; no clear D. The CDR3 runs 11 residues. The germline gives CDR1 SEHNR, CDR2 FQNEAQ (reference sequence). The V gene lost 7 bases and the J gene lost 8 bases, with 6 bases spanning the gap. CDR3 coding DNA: TGTGCCAGCATCCCTGATTCACCCCTCCACTTT. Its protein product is CASIPDSPLHF. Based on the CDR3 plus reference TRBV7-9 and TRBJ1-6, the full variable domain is DTGVSQNPRHKITKRGQNVTFRCDPISEHNRLYWYRQTLGQGPEFLTYFQNEAQLEKSRLLSDRFSAERPKGSFSTLEIQRTEQGDSAMYLCASIPDSPLHFGNGTRLTVT.

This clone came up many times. The CDR3 coding sequence is TGTGCCAGCAGTCCGACTAGCGGGGGGATCGAGACCCAGTACTTC. Residues: CASSPTSGGIETQYF. The V gene is TRBV27, the J gene TRBJ2-5; 13 bases align to TRBD2. Germline CDR1 reads MNHEY; CDR2 reads SMNVEV (reference sequence). The CDR3 sequence is 15 residues long. Germline trimming cut 5 bases from V and 5 bases from J; bases unmatched to any gene: 5.

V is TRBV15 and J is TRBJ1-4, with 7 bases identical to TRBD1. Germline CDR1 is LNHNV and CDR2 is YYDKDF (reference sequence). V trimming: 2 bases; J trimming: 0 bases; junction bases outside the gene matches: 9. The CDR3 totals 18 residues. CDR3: CATSRHRGLWATNEKLFF. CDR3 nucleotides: TGTGCCACCAGCAGACACAGGGGATTGTGGGCAACTAATGAAAAACTGTTTTTT.

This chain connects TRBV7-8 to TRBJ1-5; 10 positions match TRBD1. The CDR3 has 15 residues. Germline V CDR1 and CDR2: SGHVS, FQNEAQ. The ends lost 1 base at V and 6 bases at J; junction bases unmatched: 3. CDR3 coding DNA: TGTGCCAGCAGCTTAGGGACAGGGGGTGGTCAGCCCCAGCATTTT. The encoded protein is CASSLGTGGGQPQHF.

The CDR3 nucleotides are TGTGCCAGCAGTGAAATCCTAGGTTCACCCCTCCACTTT. Amino acids: CASSEILGSPLHF. V gene TRBV2 combines with J gene TRBJ1-6; D unresolved. Trimming removed 2 bases at V and 9 bases at J, with 8 bases between. The germline V gene encodes CDR1 SNHLY and CDR2 FYNNEI. This CDR3 spans 13 amino acids.